The clone carrying this TCR beta chain was counted between two and nine times. The germline CDR1 and CDR2 sequences are SGHRS and YFSETQ. The CDR3 covers 13 residues. Trimming left V 4 bases short and J 4 bases short, with 11 bases between. These data originate in a study of identical twins. In TCRdb, the 5' RACE reads were re-called with MiXCR into one record per CDR3 protein. The data show around 960,000 distinct CDR3 sequences, 10% to 15% seen once. A further study also used this sample, focusing on yellow fever vaccine responses in identical twins.

This clonotype was obtained from a woman under 30 in good health. The sequenced sample consisted of PBMCs. The V and J genes are TRBV5-1 and TRBJ1-1; D is perhaps TRBD1 (5 bases). The CDR3 region has the DNA TGCGCCAGCAGCAGGGGCAGTACCACTGAAGCTTTCTTT. Translating it yields CASSRGSTTEAFF.